This is a list of T cell receptor beta chains from one sample in a study of blood T cells in healthy people across ages. TCRdb reprocessed the 5' RACE reads via MiXCR and lists one record per CDR3 protein. The sample consists of roughly 800,000 distinct CDR3 sequences, roughly 50% of them appearing once. The sequencing input was blood. The receptors were sampled from a man older than 75 in good health. Both conserved end residues are part of each CDR3. The order of the fields is CDR3 length, clone size, D gene, J gene, V gene, CDR3 protein, CDR3 DNA. The D gene is left open where the match is weak. Clone size is not always given. Where it is, it says once, few, many or a class for expanded clones.

CDR3 length: 12
clone size: few
D gene: -
J gene: TRBJ2-7
V gene: TRBV25-1
CDR3 protein: CASSTTTYEQYF
CDR3 DNA: TGTGCCAGCAGTACAACGACCTACGAGCAGTACTTC

CDR3 length: 16
clone size: -
D gene: -
J gene: TRBJ2-7
V gene: TRBV5-1
CDR3 protein: CASSLYSGTIRHEQYF
CDR3 DNA: TGCGCCAGCAGCCTGTACTCCGGGACAATTCGACACGAGCAGTACTTC

CDR3 length: 17
clone size: -
D gene: TRBD2
J gene: TRBJ2-1
V gene: TRBV10-1
CDR3 protein: CASSTGTSGLSYNEQFF
CDR3 DNA: TGCGCCAGCAGTACCGGGACTAGCGGACTCTCCTACAATGAGCAGTTCTTC

CDR3 length: 14
clone size: few
D gene: -
J gene: TRBJ2-7
V gene: TRBV9
CDR3 protein: CASSVGGRSSEQYF
CDR3 DNA: TGTGCCAGCAGCGTAGGGGGTAGAAGTAGTGAGCAGTACTTC

CDR3 length: 13
clone size: -
D gene: -
J gene: TRBJ2-7
V gene: TRBV6-6
CDR3 protein: CASGGGSSYEQYF
CDR3 DNA: TGTGCCAGCGGTGGGGGGAGCTCCTACGAGCAGTACTTC

CDR3 length: 14
clone size: -
D gene: TRBD1
J gene: TRBJ1-1
V gene: TRBV2
CDR3 protein: CASSEGQGGAEAFF
CDR3 DNA: TGTGCCAGCAGCGAGGGACAGGGAGGCGCTGAAGCTTTCTTT

CDR3 length: 15
clone size: -
D gene: -
J gene: TRBJ2-2
V gene: TRBV7-2
CDR3 protein: CASRSTGSRTGELFF
CDR3 DNA: TGTGCCAGCAGATCTACCGGGTCCCGCACCGGGGAGCTGTTTTTT

CDR3 length: 15
clone size: few
D gene: TRBD2
J gene: TRBJ2-3
V gene: TRBV10-3
CDR3 protein: CAIIDSGLAGAPQYF
CDR3 DNA: TGTGCCATCATTGATAGCGGGCTAGCGGGAGCTCCGCAGTATTTT

CDR3 length: 16
clone size: -
D gene: -
J gene: TRBJ2-3
V gene: TRBV6-5
CDR3 protein: CASSYSKQAAGVEQYF
CDR3 DNA: TGTGCCAGCAGTTACTCGAAACAGGCTGCGGGTGTGGAGCAGTATTTT

CDR3 length: 18
clone size: few
D gene: TRBD1
J gene: TRBJ2-4
V gene: TRBV7-9
CDR3 protein: CASSPAGQGAKAKNIQYF
CDR3 DNA: TGTGCCAGCAGCCCCGCCGGACAGGGGGCAAAAGCCAAAAACATTCAGTACTTC

CDR3 length: 14
clone size: -
D gene: -
J gene: TRBJ2-7
V gene: TRBV5-1
CDR3 protein: CASSLTGLAYEQYF
CDR3 DNA: TGCGCCAGCAGCTTGACAGGACTCGCCTACGAGCAGTACTTC

CDR3 length: 15
clone size: -
D gene: TRBD1
J gene: TRBJ2-4
V gene: TRBV20-1
CDR3 protein: CSASLPGQGAREEYF
CDR3 DNA: TGCAGTGCGTCACTGCCGGGACAGGGGGCGCGTGAGGAGTACTTC

CDR3 length: 16
clone size: -
D gene: TRBD2
J gene: TRBJ2-7
V gene: TRBV2
CDR3 protein: CASSEARTSGSREQYF
CDR3 DNA: TGTGCCAGCAGTGAAGCGAGGACTAGCGGGAGCCGCGAGCAGTACTTC

CDR3 length: 19
clone size: -
D gene: -
J gene: TRBJ1-5
V gene: TRBV2
CDR3 protein: CASSGPRAGPGYSNQPQHF
CDR3 DNA: TGTGCCAGCAGCGGACCCCGGGCAGGCCCGGGGTATAGCAATCAGCCCCAGCATTTT

CDR3 length: 15
clone size: -
D gene: -
J gene: TRBJ1-2
V gene: TRBV7-2
CDR3 protein: CASSSGTEANDGYTF
CDR3 DNA: TGTGCCAGCAGTTCCGGGACGGAAGCTAACGATGGCTACACCTTC

CDR3 length: 14
clone size: -
D gene: TRBD2
J gene: TRBJ2-4
V gene: TRBV12-3/TRBV12-4
CDR3 protein: CASSPGVGGNIQYF
CDR3 DNA: TGTGCCAGCTCCCCTGGGGTCGGGGGGAACATTCAGTACTTC

CDR3 length: 16
clone size: -
D gene: TRBD2
J gene: TRBJ2-6
V gene: TRBV20-1
CDR3 protein: CSASLAGVSGANVLTF
CDR3 DNA: TGCAGTGCTAGTCTAGCGGGAGTATCCGGGGCCAACGTCCTGACTTTC

CDR3 length: 14
clone size: few
D gene: -
J gene: TRBJ2-2
V gene: TRBV5-1
CDR3 protein: CASSSGGQGGELFF
CDR3 DNA: TGCGCCAGCAGCAGCGGTGGCCAGGGCGGGGAGCTGTTTTTT

CDR3 length: 13
clone size: -
D gene: TRBD1
J gene: TRBJ2-1
V gene: TRBV2
CDR3 protein: CASSETGYNEQFF
CDR3 DNA: TGTGCCAGCAGTGAGACAGGGTACAATGAGCAGTTCTTC

CDR3 length: 17
clone size: -
D gene: TRBD1
J gene: TRBJ1-2
V gene: TRBV12-5
CDR3 protein: CASGLVSGRGPNYGYTF
CDR3 DNA: TGTGCTAGTGGTTTGGTATCGGGCAGGGGGCCTAACTATGGCTACACCTTC

CDR3 length: 18
clone size: -
D gene: TRBD2
J gene: TRBJ2-7
V gene: TRBV7-9
CDR3 protein: CASGPGLAGGDSYNEQYF
CDR3 DNA: TGTGCCAGCGGACCGGGACTAGCGGGAGGTGACTCCTACAATGAGCAGTACTTC

CDR3 length: 14
clone size: -
D gene: -
J gene: TRBJ2-1
V gene: TRBV4-2
CDR3 protein: CASSRDVVAGEQFF
CDR3 DNA: TGTGCCAGCAGCCGAGATGTGGTGGCAGGCGAGCAGTTCTTC

CDR3 length: 14
clone size: once
D gene: TRBD2
J gene: TRBJ2-5
V gene: TRBV5-1
CDR3 protein: CASKTSGSGETQYF
CDR3 DNA: TGCGCCAGCAAAACTAGCGGGAGCGGAGAGACCCAGTACTTC

CDR3 length: 15
clone size: -
D gene: -
J gene: TRBJ2-7
V gene: TRBV6-5
CDR3 protein: CASSSTGSSSYEQYF
CDR3 DNA: TGTGCCAGCAGTTCCACGGGGTCCTCCTCCTACGAGCAGTACTTC

CDR3 length: 14
clone size: -
D gene: -
J gene: TRBJ1-5
V gene: TRBV12-3/TRBV12-4
CDR3 protein: CASSPGGGNQPQHF
CDR3 DNA: TGTGCCAGCTCCCCCGGGGGTGGGAATCAGCCCCAGCATTTT

CDR3 length: 15
clone size: few
D gene: -
J gene: TRBJ1-4
V gene: TRBV3-1
CDR3 protein: CASSQQIAVNEKLFF
CDR3 DNA: TGTGCCAGCAGCCAACAAATCGCGGTTAATGAAAAACTGTTTTTT

CDR3 length: 13
clone size: -
D gene: -
J gene: TRBJ2-7
V gene: TRBV9
CDR3 protein: CASSAHPGGEQYF
CDR3 DNA: TGTGCCAGCAGCGCCCACCCGGGTGGCGAGCAGTACTTC

CDR3 length: 15
clone size: once
D gene: -
J gene: TRBJ2-7
V gene: TRBV29-1
CDR3 protein: CSVESPSIDSYEQYF
CDR3 DNA: TGCAGCGTTGAATCTCCTAGCATCGACTCCTACGAGCAGTACTTC

CDR3 length: 16
clone size: -
D gene: -
J gene: TRBJ2-7
V gene: TRBV7-8
CDR3 protein: CASSLAGRGFTYEQYF
CDR3 DNA: TGTGCCAGCAGCTTAGCCGGCAGGGGTTTCACCTACGAGCAGTACTTC

CDR3 length: 15
clone size: few
D gene: -
J gene: TRBJ2-7
V gene: TRBV25-1
CDR3 protein: CASSESGRVGDEQYF
CDR3 DNA: TGTGCCAGCAGTGAATCCGGCAGGGTAGGAGACGAGCAGTACTTC

CDR3 length: 13
clone size: once
D gene: -
J gene: TRBJ1-2
V gene: TRBV6-5
CDR3 protein: CASGRAGPYGYTF
CDR3 DNA: TGTGCCAGCGGTAGAGCAGGGCCTTATGGCTACACCTTC

CDR3 length: 15
clone size: many
D gene: TRBD2
J gene: TRBJ2-7
V gene: TRBV10-3
CDR3 protein: CAIRDPGLATYEQYF
CDR3 DNA: TGTGCCATCAGGGACCCGGGACTAGCGACCTACGAGCAGTACTTC

CDR3 length: 13
clone size: -
D gene: TRBD1
J gene: TRBJ1-1
V gene: TRBV7-3
CDR3 protein: CASSPQGATEAFF
CDR3 DNA: TGTGCCAGCAGCCCACAGGGGGCCACTGAAGCTTTCTTT

CDR3 length: 14
clone size: -
D gene: -
J gene: TRBJ2-5
V gene: TRBV7-9
CDR3 protein: CASSLAGVGETQYF
CDR3 DNA: TGTGCCAGCAGCTTAGCTGGGGTCGGAGAGACCCAGTACTTC

CDR3 length: 15
clone size: -
D gene: TRBD1
J gene: TRBJ1-2
V gene: TRBV5-1
CDR3 protein: CASSGQGTPTYGYTF
CDR3 DNA: TGCGCCAGCAGCGGACAGGGGACACCTACCTATGGCTACACCTTC

CDR3 length: 15
clone size: few
D gene: TRBD2
J gene: TRBJ2-1
V gene: TRBV29-1
CDR3 protein: CSVGGGQGSYNEQFF
CDR3 DNA: TGCAGCGTTGGGGGAGGGCAGGGAAGCTACAATGAGCAGTTCTTC

CDR3 length: 15
clone size: -
D gene: -
J gene: TRBJ2-1
V gene: TRBV6-2/TRBV6-3
CDR3 protein: CASSSYSGQFNEQFF
CDR3 DNA: TGTGCCAGCAGTTCCTATTCCGGACAGTTCAATGAGCAGTTCTTC

CDR3 length: 13
clone size: -
D gene: TRBD1
J gene: TRBJ2-2
V gene: TRBV28
CDR3 protein: CAITGGVGGELFF
CDR3 DNA: TGTGCCATAACAGGGGGCGTCGGCGGGGAGCTGTTTTTT

CDR3 length: 15
clone size: -
D gene: -
J gene: TRBJ2-7
V gene: TRBV7-2
CDR3 protein: CASRESGYAAYEQYF
CDR3 DNA: TGTGCCAGCCGAGAGTCGGGGTATGCTGCTTACGAGCAGTACTTC

CDR3 length: 13
clone size: few
D gene: -
J gene: TRBJ1-1
V gene: TRBV2
CDR3 protein: CASSEAGYTEAFF
CDR3 DNA: TGTGCCAGCAGTGAAGCGGGGTACACTGAAGCTTTCTTT

CDR3 length: 16
clone size: -
D gene: -
J gene: TRBJ2-1
V gene: TRBV7-3
CDR3 protein: CASSLGDRFSYNKQFF
CDR3 DNA: TGTGCCAGCAGCTTGGGGGACCGGTTCTCCTACAATAAGCAGTTCTTC

CDR3 length: 14
clone size: many
D gene: TRBD2
J gene: TRBJ2-1
V gene: TRBV20-1
CDR3 protein: CSARRLAGGGEQFF
CDR3 DNA: TGCAGTGCTAGGCGGCTAGCGGGAGGAGGTGAGCAGTTCTTC

CDR3 length: 17
clone size: -
D gene: TRBD2
J gene: TRBJ2-3
V gene: TRBV11-1
CDR3 protein: CASSPRLAGAVPDTQYF
CDR3 DNA: TGTGCCAGCAGCCCCCGACTAGCGGGAGCGGTTCCGGATACGCAGTATTTT

CDR3 length: 12
clone size: few
D gene: TRBD1
J gene: TRBJ2-7
V gene: TRBV29-1
CDR3 protein: CSVGDRAYEQYF
CDR3 DNA: TGCAGCGTGGGGGACAGGGCCTACGAGCAGTACTTC

CDR3 length: 14
clone size: -
D gene: -
J gene: TRBJ2-7
V gene: TRBV7-2
CDR3 protein: CANSLFGSGYEQYF
CDR3 DNA: TGTGCCAACAGCTTATTCGGGAGTGGGTACGAGCAGTACTTC

CDR3 length: 15
clone size: -
D gene: -
J gene: TRBJ1-2
V gene: TRBV18
CDR3 protein: CASSADRAPGAGYTF
CDR3 DNA: TGTGCCAGCTCGGCGGATCGGGCACCCGGGGCTGGCTACACCTTC

CDR3 length: 12
clone size: many
D gene: TRBD1
J gene: TRBJ1-2
V gene: TRBV29-1
CDR3 protein: CSGTDRGHGYTF
CDR3 DNA: TGCAGCGGAACCGACAGGGGGCACGGCTACACCTTC

CDR3 length: 12
clone size: -
D gene: -
J gene: TRBJ2-5
V gene: TRBV12-3/TRBV12-4
CDR3 protein: CASSLQGQTQYF
CDR3 DNA: TGTGCCAGCAGTTTGCAGGGACAGACCCAGTACTTC

CDR3 length: 16
clone size: -
D gene: TRBD2
J gene: TRBJ2-7
V gene: TRBV4-1
CDR3 protein: CASSHLLAGVPYEQYF
CDR3 DNA: TGCGCCAGCAGCCACTTACTAGCGGGAGTTCCCTACGAGCAGTACTTC

CDR3 length: 17
clone size: once
D gene: -
J gene: TRBJ2-1
V gene: TRBV25-1
CDR3 protein: CASSEGKGLGSYNEQFF
CDR3 DNA: TGTGCCAGCAGTGAGGGTAAGGGACTGGGCTCCTACAATGAGCAGTTCTTC

CDR3 length: 16
clone size: few
D gene: TRBD1
J gene: TRBJ1-2
V gene: TRBV15
CDR3 protein: CATSRDLGGTDYGYTF
CDR3 DNA: TGTGCCACCAGCAGAGATCTAGGCGGGACAGACTATGGCTACACCTTC

CDR3 length: 16
clone size: -
D gene: -
J gene: TRBJ1-5
V gene: TRBV12-3/TRBV12-4
CDR3 protein: CASSLWGIRGNQPQHF
CDR3 DNA: TGTGCCAGCAGTTTGTGGGGGATTAGAGGGAATCAGCCCCAGCATTTT

CDR3 length: 15
clone size: -
D gene: -
J gene: TRBJ2-5
V gene: TRBV15
CDR3 protein: CATKGDMEGVETQYF
CDR3 DNA: TGTGCCACCAAGGGGGACATGGAAGGGGTCGAGACCCAGTACTTC

CDR3 length: 13
clone size: -
D gene: TRBD1
J gene: TRBJ2-7
V gene: TRBV20-1
CDR3 protein: CSAGTGYDYEQYF
CDR3 DNA: TGCAGTGCCGGGACAGGGTATGACTACGAGCAGTACTTC

CDR3 length: 15
clone size: few
D gene: -
J gene: TRBJ2-2
V gene: TRBV28
CDR3 protein: CASSFASGGTGELFF
CDR3 DNA: TGTGCCAGCAGTTTCGCTTCTGGGGGCACCGGGGAGCTGTTTTTT